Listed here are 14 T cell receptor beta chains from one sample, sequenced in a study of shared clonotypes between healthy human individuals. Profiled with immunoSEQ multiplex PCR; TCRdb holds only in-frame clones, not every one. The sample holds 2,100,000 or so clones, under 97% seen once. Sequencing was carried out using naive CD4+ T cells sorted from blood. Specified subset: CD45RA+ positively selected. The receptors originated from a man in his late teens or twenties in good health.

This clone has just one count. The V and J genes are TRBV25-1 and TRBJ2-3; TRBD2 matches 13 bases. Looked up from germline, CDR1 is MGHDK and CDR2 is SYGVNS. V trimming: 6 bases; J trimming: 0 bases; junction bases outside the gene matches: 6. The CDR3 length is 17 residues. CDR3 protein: CASRRTSGGGSTDTQYF. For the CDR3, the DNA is TGTGCCAGCAGGAGGACTAGCGGGGGTGGGAGCACAGATACGCAGTATTTT.

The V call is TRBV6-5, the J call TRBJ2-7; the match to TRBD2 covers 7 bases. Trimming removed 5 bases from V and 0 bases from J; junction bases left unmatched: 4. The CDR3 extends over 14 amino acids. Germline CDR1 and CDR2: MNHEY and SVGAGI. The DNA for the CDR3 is TGTGCCAGCAGTCCAGAGCGGGACTCCTACGAGCAGTACTTC. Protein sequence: CASSPERDSYEQYF.

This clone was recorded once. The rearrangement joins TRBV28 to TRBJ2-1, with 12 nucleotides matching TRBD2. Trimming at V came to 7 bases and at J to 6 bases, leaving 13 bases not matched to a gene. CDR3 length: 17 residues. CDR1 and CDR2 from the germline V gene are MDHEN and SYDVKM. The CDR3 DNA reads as TGTGCCAGCACCGCGATGACTGGACTAGCGGGGTCCAATGAGCAGTTCTTC. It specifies CASTAMTGLAGSNEQFF.

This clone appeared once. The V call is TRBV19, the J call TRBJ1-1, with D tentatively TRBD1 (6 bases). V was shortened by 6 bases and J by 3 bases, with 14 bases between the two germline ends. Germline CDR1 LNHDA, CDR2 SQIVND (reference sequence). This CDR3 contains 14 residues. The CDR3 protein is CASREQGGHTEAFF. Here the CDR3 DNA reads TGTGCCAGTAGAGAACAGGGAGGTCACACTGAAGCTTTCTTT.

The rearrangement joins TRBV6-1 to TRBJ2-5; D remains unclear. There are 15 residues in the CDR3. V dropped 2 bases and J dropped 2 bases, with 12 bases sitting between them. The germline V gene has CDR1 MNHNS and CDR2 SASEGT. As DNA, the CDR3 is TGTGCCAGCAGTGAATCAATCGGACCGCAAGAGACCCAGTACTTC. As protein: CASSESIGPQETQYF.

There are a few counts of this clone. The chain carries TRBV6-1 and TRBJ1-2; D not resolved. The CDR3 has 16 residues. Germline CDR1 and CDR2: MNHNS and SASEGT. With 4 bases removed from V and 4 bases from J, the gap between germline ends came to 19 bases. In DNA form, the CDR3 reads TGTGCCAGCAGTGGAGGGCGAGGCCAGGATAGCTATGGCTACACCTTC. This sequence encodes CASSGGRGQDSYGYTF.

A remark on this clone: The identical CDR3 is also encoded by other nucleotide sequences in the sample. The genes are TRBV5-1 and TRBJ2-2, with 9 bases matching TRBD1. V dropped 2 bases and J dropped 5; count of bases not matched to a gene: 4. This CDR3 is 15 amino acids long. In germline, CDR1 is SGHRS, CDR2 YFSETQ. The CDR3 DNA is TGCGCCAGCAGCTTCTGGGACAGGGAAACCGGGGAGCTGTTTTTT. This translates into CASSFWDRETGELFF.

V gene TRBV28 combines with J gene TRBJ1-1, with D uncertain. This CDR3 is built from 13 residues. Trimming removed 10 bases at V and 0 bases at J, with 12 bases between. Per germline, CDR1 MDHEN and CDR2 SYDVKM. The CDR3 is CAIPPGVNTEAFF. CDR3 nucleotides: TGTGCCATCCCGCCCGGCGTGAACACTGAAGCTTTCTTT.

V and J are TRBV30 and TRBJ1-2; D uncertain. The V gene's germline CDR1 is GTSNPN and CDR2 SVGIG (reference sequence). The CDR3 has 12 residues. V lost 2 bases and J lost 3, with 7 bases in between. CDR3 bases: TGTGCCTGGAGTATAAGGGACTATGGCTACACCTTC. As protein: CAWSIRDYGYTF.

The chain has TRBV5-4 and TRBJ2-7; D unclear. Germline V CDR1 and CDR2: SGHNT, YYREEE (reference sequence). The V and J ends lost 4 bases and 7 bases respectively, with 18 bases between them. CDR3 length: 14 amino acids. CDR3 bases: TGTGCCAGCAGCCCCAGGACCGACTTTGGGGAGCAGTACTTC. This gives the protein CASSPRTDFGEQYF.

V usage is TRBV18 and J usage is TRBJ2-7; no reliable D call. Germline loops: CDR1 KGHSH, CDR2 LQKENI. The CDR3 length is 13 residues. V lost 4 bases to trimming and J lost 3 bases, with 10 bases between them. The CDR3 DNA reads TGTGCCAGCTCACTGAGCCAGCTCTACGAGCAGTACTTC. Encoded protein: CASSLSQLYEQYF.

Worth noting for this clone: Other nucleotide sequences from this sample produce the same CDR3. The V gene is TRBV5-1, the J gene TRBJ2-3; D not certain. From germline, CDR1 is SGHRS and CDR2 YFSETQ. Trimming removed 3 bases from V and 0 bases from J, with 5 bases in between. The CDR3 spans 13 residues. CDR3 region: CASSSGSTDTQYF. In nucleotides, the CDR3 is TGCGCCAGCAGCTCTGGAAGCACAGATACGCAGTATTTT.

The CDR3 region has the DNA TGTGCCAGCACCCCACTCTCGCGGGGCACTGAAGCTTTCTTT. It codes for CASTPLSRGTEAFF. The chain joins TRBV27 to TRBJ1-1; D not resolved. Germline loops: CDR1 MNHEY, CDR2 SMNVEV (reference sequence). There are 14 residues in the CDR3. V lost 7 bases to trimming and J lost 4 bases, with 16 bases between them.

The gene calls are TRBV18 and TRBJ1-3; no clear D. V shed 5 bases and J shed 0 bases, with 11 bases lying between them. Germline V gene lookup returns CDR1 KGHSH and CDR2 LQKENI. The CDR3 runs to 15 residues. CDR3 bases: TGTGCCAGCTCATCTTCAGTCCTCTCTGGAAACACCATATATTTT. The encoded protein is CASSSSVLSGNTIYF.